The rows below give T cell receptor beta chains drawn from one sample of a study of identical twins. TCRdb independently ran MiXCR on the 5' RACE reads; one entry per CDR3 protein. The sample has roughly 250,000 distinct CDR3 sequences; about 14% are singletons. The sequenced sample was memory (CD45RO+) T cells sorted from blood. These receptors all come from a woman aged 18-35 years in good health. Both conserved end residues are part of each CDR3. The order of the fields is clone size, V gene, D gene, J gene, CDR3 DNA, CDR3 protein. The D gene is left open where the match is weak. Expanded clones get a size class; other rows say once, few or many, or leave the size out.

size: NA; V: TRBV20-1; D: NA; J: TRBJ1-4; DNA: TGCAGTTTCGGATCCGCCCCGGGGAAACTGTTTTTT; CDR3: CSFGSAPGKLFF
size: NA; V: TRBV4-2; D: NA; J: TRBJ2-2; DNA: TGTGCCAGCAGCCAAGATCTGAGGGGCACCGGGGAGCTGTTTTTT; CDR3: CASSQDLRGTGELFF
size: few; V: TRBV7-3; D: NA; J: TRBJ2-3; DNA: TGTGCCAGCAGCCCCAATAGCGCAGATACGCAGTATTTT; CDR3: CASSPNSADTQYF
size: few; V: TRBV5-8; D: NA; J: TRBJ1-2; DNA: TGTGCCAGCAGCTCACCTCAGACAGGTCTCTATGGCTACACCTTC; CDR3: CASSSPQTGLYGYTF
size: NA; V: TRBV7-2; D: NA; J: TRBJ1-2; DNA: TGTGCCAGCAAGAGGGGTGGCGGCTACACCTTC; CDR3: CASKRGGGYTF
size: few; V: TRBV20-1; D: NA; J: TRBJ2-7; DNA: TGCAGTGCTAAACTAGCCTCCTACGAGCAGTACTTC; CDR3: CSAKLASYEQYF
size: many; V: TRBV5-6; D: NA; J: TRBJ2-7; DNA: TGTGCCAGCAGCGCCGGGACAAATTCCTACGAGCAGTACTTC; CDR3: CASSAGTNSYEQYF
size: NA; V: TRBV12-3/TRBV12-4; D: NA; J: TRBJ2-7; DNA: TGTGCCACCAGTTTTGGCGGAGTCTACGAGCAGTACTTC; CDR3: CATSFGGVYEQYF
size: few; V: TRBV7-2; D: TRBD1; J: TRBJ2-1; DNA: TGTGCCAGCAGCTTGGGACAGGGTTTTTGGGAGCAGTTCTTC; CDR3: CASSLGQGFWEQFF
size: NA; V: TRBV25-1; D: TRBD2; J: TRBJ2-3; DNA: TGTGCCAGCGGGGAGCTCGGGGGGGCCGTGTATACGCAGTATTTT; CDR3: CASGELGGAVYTQYF
size: NA; V: TRBV19; D: NA; J: TRBJ1-1; DNA: TGTGCCAGTAGTATCAACAGGTGGACTGAAGCTTTCTTT; CDR3: CASSINRWTEAFF
size: many; V: TRBV29-1; D: NA; J: TRBJ1-5; DNA: TGCAGCGTTGAATACGGGGAGGGGCAGCCCCAGCATTTT; CDR3: CSVEYGEGQPQHF
size: few; V: TRBV9; D: NA; J: TRBJ2-7; DNA: TGTGCCAGCAGCCCCTCGGGACTGCATGCCTACGAGCAGTACTTC; CDR3: CASSPSGLHAYEQYF
size: few; V: TRBV20-1; D: TRBD2; J: TRBJ2-1; DNA: TGCAGTGCTAGAGACCAGACTAGCGGGGGGGAGAATGAGCAGTTCTTC; CDR3: CSARDQTSGGENEQFF
size: few; V: TRBV4-3; D: TRBD1; J: TRBJ1-1; DNA: TGCGCCAGCAGCCATAACAGGGGCTCTGCTTTCTTT; CDR3: CASSHNRGSAFF
size: NA; V: TRBV18; D: TRBD1; J: TRBJ2-7; DNA: TGTGCCAGCTCAGGACAGGCCGATCCTTCCGGGACAGGGGTTTACGAGCAGTACTTC; CDR3: CASSGQADPSGTGVYEQYF
size: many; V: TRBV4-3; D: NA; J: TRBJ2-1; DNA: TGCGCCAGCAGCCAATTTTTTGAGGATGAGCAGTTCTTC; CDR3: CASSQFFEDEQFF
size: NA; V: TRBV12-5; D: TRBD2; J: TRBJ2-5; DNA: TGTGCTAGTGGTCGTCGGGGGGGTCAAGAGACCCAGTACTTC; CDR3: CASGRRGGQETQYF
size: NA; V: TRBV6-6; D: TRBD1; J: TRBJ1-1; DNA: TGTGCCAGCACCCAACGGACAGGGGTTGAAGCTTTCTTT; CDR3: CASTQRTGVEAFF
size: many; V: TRBV29-1; D: TRBD2; J: TRBJ2-5; DNA: TGCAGCGTTGATGGGCCTAGCGGACAAGAGACCCAGTACTTC; CDR3: CSVDGPSGQETQYF
size: NA; V: TRBV20-1; D: NA; J: TRBJ1-5; DNA: TGCAGTGCTAGAGTGAGGGACGATCAGCCCCAGCATTTT; CDR3: CSARVRDDQPQHF
size: NA; V: TRBV11-2; D: TRBD2; J: TRBJ2-5; DNA: TGTGCCAGCCTTTCCCCCCCTAGCGGGGGGCTGGAGACCCAGTACTTC; CDR3: CASLSPPSGGLETQYF
size: few; V: TRBV12-3/TRBV12-4; D: NA; J: TRBJ2-5; DNA: TGTGCCAGCAGTTTGGTTAATCGGCCGGAGACCCAGTACTTC; CDR3: CASSLVNRPETQYF
size: NA; V: TRBV5-1; D: TRBD1; J: TRBJ1-1; DNA: TGCGCCAGCAGCGCAGACCCGGGACAGGGCTCTGAAGCTTTCTTT; CDR3: CASSADPGQGSEAFF
size: NA; V: TRBV4-3; D: TRBD1; J: TRBJ1-2; DNA: TGCGCCAGCAGCCAAGAGACAGGGGCGTCGGGTGGCTACACCTTC; CDR3: CASSQETGASGGYTF
size: few; V: TRBV27; D: NA; J: TRBJ2-7; DNA: TGTGCCAGCAGTCCACTTATTTCCTACGAGCAGTACTTC; CDR3: CASSPLISYEQYF
size: NA; V: TRBV29-1; D: TRBD2; J: TRBJ2-1; DNA: TGCAGCGTTTCGGCTCTAGCGGGGGACTACAATGAGCAGTTCTTC; CDR3: CSVSALAGDYNEQFF
size: many; V: TRBV5-1; D: NA; J: TRBJ1-1; DNA: TGCGCCAGCAGCTTGGTGGTGAACACTGAAGCTTTCTTT; CDR3: CASSLVVNTEAFF
size: few; V: TRBV6-1; D: NA; J: TRBJ2-2; DNA: TGTGCCAGCAGTGAAGCATTCGGGGACAACACCGGGGAGCTGTTTTTT; CDR3: CASSEAFGDNTGELFF
size: NA; V: TRBV20-1; D: TRBD1; J: TRBJ1-1; DNA: TGCAGCAGATACAGGGGAGACACTGAAGCTTTCTTT; CDR3: CSRYRGDTEAFF
size: few; V: TRBV5-1; D: NA; J: TRBJ2-1; DNA: TGCGCCAGCAGCTTTGACGGGGTAGCCTACAATGAGCAGTTCTTC; CDR3: CASSFDGVAYNEQFF
size: NA; V: TRBV3-1; D: TRBD1; J: TRBJ1-1; DNA: TGTGCCAGCAGCCAAAGGGGACAGGCGAACACTGAAGCTTTCTTT; CDR3: CASSQRGQANTEAFF
size: few; V: TRBV5-6; D: NA; J: TRBJ2-3; DNA: TGTGCCAGCAGCTTGGACGGAGGTACGCAGTATTTT; CDR3: CASSLDGGTQYF
size: NA; V: TRBV10-1; D: NA; J: TRBJ2-3; DNA: TGCGCCAGCAGTGACAGGGCAGATACGCAGTATTTT; CDR3: CASSDRADTQYF
size: NA; V: TRBV10-3; D: TRBD1; J: TRBJ1-3; DNA: TGTGCCATCAGGGGACAGGTCGTCTCTGGAAACACCATATATTTT; CDR3: CAIRGQVVSGNTIYF
size: NA; V: TRBV7-9; D: NA; J: TRBJ2-6; DNA: TGTGCCAGCAGCCCAGAACAGGGAGTGGCCAACGTCCTGAGTTTC; CDR3: CASSPEQGVANVLSF
size: NA; V: TRBV20-1; D: TRBD2; J: TRBJ2-3; DNA: TGCAGTGCTATTAGCGGGGGTTCGTATTTT; CDR3: CSAISGGSYF